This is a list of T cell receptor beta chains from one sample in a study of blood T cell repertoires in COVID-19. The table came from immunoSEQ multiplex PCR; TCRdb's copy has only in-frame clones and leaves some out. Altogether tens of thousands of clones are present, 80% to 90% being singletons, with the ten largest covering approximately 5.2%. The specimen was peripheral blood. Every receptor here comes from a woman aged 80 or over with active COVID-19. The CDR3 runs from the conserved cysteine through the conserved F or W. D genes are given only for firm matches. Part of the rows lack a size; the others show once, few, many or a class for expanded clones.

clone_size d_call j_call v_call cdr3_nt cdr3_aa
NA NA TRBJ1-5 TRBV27 TGTGCCAGCCCCCAGGAACCCCAGCATTTT CASPQEPQHF
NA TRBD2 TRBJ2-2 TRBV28 TGTGCCAGCAGTTTAGGGCTAGCGGACCCAACGAACACCGGGGAGCTGTTTTTT CASSLGLADPTNTGELFF
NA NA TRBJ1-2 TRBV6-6 TGTGCCAGCGCCACCTTGGGGGGTGTTAACTATGGCTACACCTTC CASATLGGVNYGYTF
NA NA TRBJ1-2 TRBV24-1 TGTGCCACCAGTGCTCCCGGGACACAAGTCTATGGCTACACCTTC CATSAPGTQVYGYTF
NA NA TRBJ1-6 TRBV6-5 TGTGCCAGCACGCGTGCAGGGCAGCAAAATTCACCCCTCCACTTT CASTRAGQQNSPLHF
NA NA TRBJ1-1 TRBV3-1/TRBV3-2 TGTGCCAGCAGCCTCCGTAGTAGGGGTACTGAAGCTTTCTTT CASSLRSRGTEAFF
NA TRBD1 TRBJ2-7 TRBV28 TGTGCCAGCGGACAGGGCTCCTACGAGCAGTACTTC CASGQGSYEQYF
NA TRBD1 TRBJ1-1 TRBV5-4 TGTGCCAGCAGCTTGGTTGACAGGGTGAACACTGAAGCTTTCTTT CASSLVDRVNTEAFF
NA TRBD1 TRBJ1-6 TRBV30 TGTGCCCGTAGGACAGGGTGGAATTCACCCCTCCACTTT CARRTGWNSPLHF
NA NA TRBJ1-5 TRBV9 TGTGCCAGCAGCAAAGATACGGGAAATCAGCCCCAGCATTTT CASSKDTGNQPQHF
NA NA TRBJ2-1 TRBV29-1 TGCAGCGTCAGGGTGGATGAGCAGTTCTTC CSVRVDEQFF
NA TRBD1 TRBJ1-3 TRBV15 TGTGCCACCAGCACTTTCGGGACAGGTCCTCCTGGAAACACCATATATTTT CATSTFGTGPPGNTIYF
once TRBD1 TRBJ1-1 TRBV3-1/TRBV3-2 TGTGCCAGCAGTCCTACAGGGGGATGGACTGAAGCTTTCTTT CASSPTGGWTEAFF
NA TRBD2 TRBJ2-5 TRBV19 TGTGCCACCGAAGCGGGAGCAGAGACCCAGTACTTC CATEAGAETQYF
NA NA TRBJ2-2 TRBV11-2 TGTGCCAGCAGCTTCTCCAGGCTCTACACCGGGGAGCTGTTTTTT CASSFSRLYTGELFF
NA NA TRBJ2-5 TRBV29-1 TGCAGCGTTGTCCGTAGCGGCACGGCAGAGACCCAGTACTTC CSVVRSGTAETQYF
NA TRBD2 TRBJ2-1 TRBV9 TGTGCCAGCAGCTCACTAGCGGACAATGAGCAGTTCTTC CASSSLADNEQFF
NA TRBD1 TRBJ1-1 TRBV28 TGTGCCAGCAGCCCAACAGGGGGCCTCTCTGAAGCTTTCTTT CASSPTGGLSEAFF
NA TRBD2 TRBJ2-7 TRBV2 TGTGCCAGCAGTGGGACTAGCGGGGCGAGCTCCTACGAGCAGTACTTC CASSGTSGASSYEQYF
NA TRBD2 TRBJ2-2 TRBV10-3 TGTGCCATCAGTGATCGTCTGCTAGCGGGAGGTTGGGACACCGGGGAGCTGTTTTTT CAISDRLLAGGWDTGELFF
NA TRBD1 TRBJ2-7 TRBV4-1 TGCGCCAGCAGCCATGCACAGGGGGCCGGGGAGCAGTACTTC CASSHAQGAGEQYF
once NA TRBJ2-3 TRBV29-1 TGCAGCGTTGATATTCGTATCGGGACATACACAGATACGCAGTATTTT CSVDIRIGTYTDTQYF
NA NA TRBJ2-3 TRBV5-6 TGTGCCAGCAGCTTGCTCCCAGTAAACACAGATACGCAGTATTTT CASSLLPVNTDTQYF
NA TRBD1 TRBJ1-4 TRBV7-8 TGTGCCAGCAGCTTAGATCCCCTCGCAGGGGGCGTTGAAAAACTGTTTTTT CASSLDPLAGGVEKLFF
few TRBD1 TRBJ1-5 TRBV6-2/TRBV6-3 TGTGCCAGCAGCCGGACAGGGGGCGGTCAGCCCCAGCATTTT CASSRTGGGQPQHF
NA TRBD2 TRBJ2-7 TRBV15 TGTGCCACCAGCAGAGGCCCTAGCGGGAGGTCCTACGAGCAGTACTTC CATSRGPSGRSYEQYF
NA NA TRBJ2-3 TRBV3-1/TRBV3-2 TGTGCCAGCAGCCAGCGGGACCCGCGTACAGATACGCAGTATTTT CASSQRDPRTDTQYF
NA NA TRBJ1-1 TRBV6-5 TGTGCCAGCAGTTACGGGGCAGGAGCTTTCTTT CASSYGAGAFF
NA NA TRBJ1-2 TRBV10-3 TGTGCCATCAGTGAGTTCGCTACGCAGGGAGGCTACACCTTC CAISEFATQGGYTF
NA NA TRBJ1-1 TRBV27 TGTGCCAGCAGTTTATCGAGACGACAGAACACTGAAGCTTTCTTT CASSLSRRQNTEAFF
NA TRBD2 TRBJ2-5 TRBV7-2 TGTGCCAGCAGCGCACCTAGCGGGAAGGGTGAGACCCAGTACTTC CASSAPSGKGETQYF
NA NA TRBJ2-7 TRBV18 TGTGCCAGCTCACCCCGGGAGACCTACGAGCAGTACTTC CASSPRETYEQYF
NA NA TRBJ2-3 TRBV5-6 TGTGCCAGCAGCTTTCGGTCCGGGGCGCAGTATTTT CASSFRSGAQYF
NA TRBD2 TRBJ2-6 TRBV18 TGTGCCAGCTCACCAAAAATAGCGGGAGTCCACTCTGGGGCCAACGTCCTGACTTTC CASSPKIAGVHSGANVLTF
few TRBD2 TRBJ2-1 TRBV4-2 TGTGCCAGCAGCCCAGGCGAACGGGAGGAATGGGGAGATGAGCAGTTCTTC CASSPGEREEWGDEQFF
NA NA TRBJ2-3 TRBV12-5 TGTGCTAGTGCCGGGTCGGCCACAGATACGCAGTATTTT CASAGSATDTQYF
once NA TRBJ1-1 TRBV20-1 TGCAGTGCTACGGGAGGGACTGAAGCTTTCTTT CSATGGTEAFF
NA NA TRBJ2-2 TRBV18 TGTGCCAGCTCACCACCTGGCATTGCGAACACCGGGGAGCTGTTTTTT CASSPPGIANTGELFF
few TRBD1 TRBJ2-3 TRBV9 TGTGCCAGCAGCGTAGAGGGTAGGGGGCAAGATACGCAGTATTTT CASSVEGRGQDTQYF
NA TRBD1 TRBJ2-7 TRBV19 TGTGCCAGTAGTACTCACAAAAGGGACAGGGAAGCCTACGAGCAGTACTTC CASSTHKRDREAYEQYF
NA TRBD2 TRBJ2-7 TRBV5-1 TGCGCCAGCAGCCGGGGACTAGCGGGGGTGACGGGGGAGCAGTACTTC CASSRGLAGVTGEQYF
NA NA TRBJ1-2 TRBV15 TGTGCCACCGGGGGCGCGATAAGGGGCTACACCTTC CATGGAIRGYTF
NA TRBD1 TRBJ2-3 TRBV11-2 TGTGCCAGCAGCTACGGGACAGGGGTAGATACGCAGTATTTT CASSYGTGVDTQYF
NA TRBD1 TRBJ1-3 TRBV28 TGTGCCAGCAATCCCGGAGGGACAGTCTTTGGAAACACCATATATTTT CASNPGGTVFGNTIYF
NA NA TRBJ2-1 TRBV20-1 TGCAGTGCTAGTATTGGTAGCAAGGCCTACAATGAGCAGTTCTTC CSASIGSKAYNEQFF
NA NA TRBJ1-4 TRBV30 TGTGCCTGGAACCCCCAGGGCACAACTAATGAAAAACTGTTTTTT CAWNPQGTTNEKLFF
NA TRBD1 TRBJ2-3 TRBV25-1 TGTGCCAGCACCGCAGACAGGGCCAGCACAGATACGCAGTATTTT CASTADRASTDTQYF
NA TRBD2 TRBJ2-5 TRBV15 TGTGCCTCATCTCTCGGGAGGGAGACCCAGTACTTC CASSLGRETQYF
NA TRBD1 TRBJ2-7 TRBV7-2 TGTGCCAGCAGCCCAACACAGGGGTGGTCCTACGAGCAGTACTTC CASSPTQGWSYEQYF
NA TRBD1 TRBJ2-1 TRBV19 TGTGCCAGTAGTGCCCTGCCGGGACAGGGGAAGAATGAGCAGTTCTTC CASSALPGQGKNEQFF
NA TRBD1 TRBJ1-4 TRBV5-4 TGTGCCAGCAGCCTTCGACAGGGACAGGAAAAACTGTTTTTT CASSLRQGQEKLFF
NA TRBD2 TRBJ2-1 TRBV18 TGTGCCAGCTCACGGGGGGTAGGACTAGCGGAAACCTACAATGAGCAGTTCTTC CASSRGVGLAETYNEQFF
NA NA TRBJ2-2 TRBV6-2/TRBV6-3 TGTGCCAGCAGCACCACAGGGAGGGACTACACCGGGGAGCTGTTTTTT CASSTTGRDYTGELFF
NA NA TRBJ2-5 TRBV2 TGTGCCAGCAGTGAAGAAATAGTTCAAGAGACCCAGTACTTC CASSEEIVQETQYF
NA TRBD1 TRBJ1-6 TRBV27 TGTGCCAGCAGTTTCCGGACAGGGTCACCCCTCCACTTT CASSFRTGSPLHF
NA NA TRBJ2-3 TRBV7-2 TGTGCCAGCAGCTTCCTAGCGCCCGGAGGGGTAGATACGCAGTATTTT CASSFLAPGGVDTQYF
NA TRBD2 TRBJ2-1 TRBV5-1 TGCGCCAGCAGAAACGGACTAGCGGGAATTTACAATGAGCAGTTCTTC CASRNGLAGIYNEQFF
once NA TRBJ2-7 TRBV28 TGTGCCAGCAGTTTTAAGTTGACCCGGCGGTACGAGCAGTACTTC CASSFKLTRRYEQYF